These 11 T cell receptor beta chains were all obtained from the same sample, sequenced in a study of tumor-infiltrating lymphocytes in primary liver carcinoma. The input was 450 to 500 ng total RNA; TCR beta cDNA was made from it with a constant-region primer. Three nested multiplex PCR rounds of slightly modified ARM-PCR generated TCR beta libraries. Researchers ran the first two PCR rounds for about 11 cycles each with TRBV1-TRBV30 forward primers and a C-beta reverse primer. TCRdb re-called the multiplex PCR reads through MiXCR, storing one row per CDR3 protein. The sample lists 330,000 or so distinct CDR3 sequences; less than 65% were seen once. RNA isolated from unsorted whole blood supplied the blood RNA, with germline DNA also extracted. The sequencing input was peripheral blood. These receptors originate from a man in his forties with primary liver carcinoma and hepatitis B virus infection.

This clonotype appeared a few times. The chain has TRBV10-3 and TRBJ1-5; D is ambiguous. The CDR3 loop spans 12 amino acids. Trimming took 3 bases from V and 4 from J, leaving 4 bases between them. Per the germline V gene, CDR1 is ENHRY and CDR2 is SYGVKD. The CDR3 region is CAISDSNQPQHF. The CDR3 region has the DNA TGTGCCATCAGTGATTCAAATCAGCCCCAGCATTTT.

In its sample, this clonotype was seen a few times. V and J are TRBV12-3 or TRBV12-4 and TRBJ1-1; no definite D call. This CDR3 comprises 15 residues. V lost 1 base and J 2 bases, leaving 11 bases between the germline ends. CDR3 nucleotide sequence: TGTGCCAGCAGTTTAGTGAGCCACACTAACACTGAAGCTTTCTTT. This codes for CASSLVSHTNTEAFF.

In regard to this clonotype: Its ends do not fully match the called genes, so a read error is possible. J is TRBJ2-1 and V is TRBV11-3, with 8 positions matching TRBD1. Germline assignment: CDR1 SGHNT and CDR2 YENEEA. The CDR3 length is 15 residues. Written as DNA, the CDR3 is TGTGCTAGCATCAACGGACAGGGTCCGAGGAATGAGCAGTTCTTC. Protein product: CASINGQGPRNEQFF. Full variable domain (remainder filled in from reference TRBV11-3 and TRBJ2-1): EAGVVQSPRYKIIEKKQPVAFWCNPISGHNTLYWYLQNLGQGPELLIRYENEEAVDDSQLPKDRFSAERLKGVDSTLKIQPAELGDSAVYLCASINGQGPRNEQFFGPGTRLTVL.

Written as DNA, the CDR3 is TGTGCCAGCAGCTTAGTATTTAGGGCGTCTGAAGCTTTCTTT. Encoded protein: CASSLVFRASEAFF. The chain has TRBV7-2 and TRBJ1-1; no definite D call. CDR3 length equals 14 residues. Trimming removed 1 base from V and 6 bases from J, with 12 bases in between. CDR1 is SGHTA, CDR2 FQGNSA, per germline.

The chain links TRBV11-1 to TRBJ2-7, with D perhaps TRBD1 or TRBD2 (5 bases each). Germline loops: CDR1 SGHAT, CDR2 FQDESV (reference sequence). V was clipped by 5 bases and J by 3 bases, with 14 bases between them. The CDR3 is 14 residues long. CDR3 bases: TGTGCCAGCAGCCGGGGCGGAGGTAACTACGAGCAGTACTTC. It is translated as CASSRGGGNYEQYF.

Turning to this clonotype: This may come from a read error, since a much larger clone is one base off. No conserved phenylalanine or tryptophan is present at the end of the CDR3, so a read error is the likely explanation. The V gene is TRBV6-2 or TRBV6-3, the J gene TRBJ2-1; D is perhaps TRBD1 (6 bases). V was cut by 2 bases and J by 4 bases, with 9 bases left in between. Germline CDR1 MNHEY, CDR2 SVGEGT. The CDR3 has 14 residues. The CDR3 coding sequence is TGTGCCAGCAGTTACAGGGGGAGTTACAATGAGCAGTTCGTC. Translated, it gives CASSYRGSYNEQFV.

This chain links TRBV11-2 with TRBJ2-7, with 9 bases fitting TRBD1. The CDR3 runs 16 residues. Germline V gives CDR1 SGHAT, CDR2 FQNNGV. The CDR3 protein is CDGSLAFGGQGYEQYF. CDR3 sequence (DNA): TGTGACGGCAGCTTAGCGTTTGGGGGACAGGGATACGAGCAGTACTTC.

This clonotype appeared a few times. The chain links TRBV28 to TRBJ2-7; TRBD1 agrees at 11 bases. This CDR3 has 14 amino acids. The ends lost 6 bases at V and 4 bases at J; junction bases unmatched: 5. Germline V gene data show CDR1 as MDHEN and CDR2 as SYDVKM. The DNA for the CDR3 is TGTGCCAGCAGGGACAGGGGGCAAATATACGAGCAGTACTTC. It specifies CASRDRGQIYEQYF.

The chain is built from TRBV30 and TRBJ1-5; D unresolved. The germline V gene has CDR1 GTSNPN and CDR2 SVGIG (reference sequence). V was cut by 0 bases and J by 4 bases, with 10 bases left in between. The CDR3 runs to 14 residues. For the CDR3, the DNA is TGTGCCTGGAGTGTAACACAAGTGAATCAGCCCCAGCATTTT. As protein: CAWSVTQVNQPQHF.

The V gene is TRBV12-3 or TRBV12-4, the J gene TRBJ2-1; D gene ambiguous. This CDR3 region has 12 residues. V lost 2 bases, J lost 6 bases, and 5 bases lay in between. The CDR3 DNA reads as TGTGCCAGCAGTTTAATTATCAATGAGCAGTTCTTC. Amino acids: CASSLIINEQFF.

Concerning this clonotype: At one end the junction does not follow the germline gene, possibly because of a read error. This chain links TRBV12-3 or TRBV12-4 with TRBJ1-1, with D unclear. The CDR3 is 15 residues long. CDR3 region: CASSLNRATNTGAFF. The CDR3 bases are TGTGCTAGCAGTTTGAACCGGGCAACAAACACTGGAGCTTTCTTT.